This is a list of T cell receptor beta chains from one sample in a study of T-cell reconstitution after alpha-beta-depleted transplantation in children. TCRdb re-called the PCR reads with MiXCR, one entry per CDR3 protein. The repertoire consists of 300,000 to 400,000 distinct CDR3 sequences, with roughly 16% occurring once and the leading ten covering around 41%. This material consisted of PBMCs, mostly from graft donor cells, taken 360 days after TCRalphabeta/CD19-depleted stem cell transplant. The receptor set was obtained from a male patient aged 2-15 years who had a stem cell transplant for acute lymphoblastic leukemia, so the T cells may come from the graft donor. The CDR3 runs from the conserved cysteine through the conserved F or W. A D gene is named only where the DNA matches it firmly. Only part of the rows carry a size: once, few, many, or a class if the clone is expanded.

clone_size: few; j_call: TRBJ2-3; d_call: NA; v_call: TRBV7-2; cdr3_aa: CASSLTTSLTDTQYF; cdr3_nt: TGTGCCAGCAGCTTAACAACTAGCTTGACAGATACGCAGTATTTT
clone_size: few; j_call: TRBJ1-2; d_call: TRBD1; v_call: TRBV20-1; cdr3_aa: CSARNSGTGGDGYTF; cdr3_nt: TGCAGTGCTAGGAACTCCGGGACAGGGGGCGATGGCTACACCTTC
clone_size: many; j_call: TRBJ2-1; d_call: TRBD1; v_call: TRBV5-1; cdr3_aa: CASRPGQGAGEQFF; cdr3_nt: TGCGCCAGCAGACCGGGACAGGGGGCAGGAGAGCAGTTCTTC
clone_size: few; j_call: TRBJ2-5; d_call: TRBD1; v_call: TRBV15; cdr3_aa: CATSRGNRGETQYF; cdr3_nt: TGTGCCACCAGCAGAGGAAACAGGGGGGAGACCCAGTACTTC
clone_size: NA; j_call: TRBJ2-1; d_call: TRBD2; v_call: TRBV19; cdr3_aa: CASSIAGLAGTGGSYNEQFF; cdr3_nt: TGTGCCAGTAGTATAGCCGGACTAGCGGGGACTGGAGGATCCTACAATGAGCAGTTCTTC
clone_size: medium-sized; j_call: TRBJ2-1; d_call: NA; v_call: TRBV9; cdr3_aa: CASSDGSYNEQFF; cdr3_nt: TGTGCCAGCAGCGATGGCTCCTACAATGAGCAGTTCTTC
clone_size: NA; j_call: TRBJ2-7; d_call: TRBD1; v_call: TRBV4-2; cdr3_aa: CASSQDVTDSGGYEQYF; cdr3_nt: TGTGCCAGCAGCCAAGATGTTACAGACTCAGGGGGCTACGAGCAGTACTTC
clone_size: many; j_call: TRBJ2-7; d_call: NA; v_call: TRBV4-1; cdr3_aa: CASSRTASGGLAYEQYF; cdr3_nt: TGCGCCAGCAGCCGGACGGCGTCAGGTGGGCTAGCCTACGAGCAGTACTTC
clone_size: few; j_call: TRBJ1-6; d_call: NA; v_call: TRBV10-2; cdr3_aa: CASSGTANSPLHF; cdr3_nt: TGCGCCAGCAGTGGGACCGCAAATTCACCCCTCCACTTT
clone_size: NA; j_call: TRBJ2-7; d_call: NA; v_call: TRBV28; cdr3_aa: CASSFDLVGYEQYF; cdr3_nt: TGTGCCAGCAGTTTTGACCTAGTCGGCTACGAGCAGTACTTC
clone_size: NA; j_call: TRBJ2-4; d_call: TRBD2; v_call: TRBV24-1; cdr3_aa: CATSDTGGPKNIQYF; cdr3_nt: TGTGCCACCAGTGATACGGGAGGGCCAAAAAACATTCAGTACTTC
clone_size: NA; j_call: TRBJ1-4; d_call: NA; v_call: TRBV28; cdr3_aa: CASTNGQLEKLFF; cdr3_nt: TGTGCCAGCACCAACGGACAGCTTGAAAAACTGTTTTTT
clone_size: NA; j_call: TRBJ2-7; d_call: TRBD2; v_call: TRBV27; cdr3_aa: CASSLNSGRPYEQYF; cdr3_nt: TGTGCCAGCAGCTTAAATAGCGGGAGGCCCTACGAGCAGTACTTC
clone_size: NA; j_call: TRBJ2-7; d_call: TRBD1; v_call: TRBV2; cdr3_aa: CASSEYRRTGEQYF; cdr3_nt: TGTGCCAGCAGTGAATACCGCAGGACAGGCGAGCAGTACTTC
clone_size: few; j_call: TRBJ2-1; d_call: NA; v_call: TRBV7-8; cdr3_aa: CASSFQRRASYNEQFF; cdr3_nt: TGTGCCAGCAGCTTCCAGCGGAGGGCGTCCTACAATGAGCAGTTCTTC
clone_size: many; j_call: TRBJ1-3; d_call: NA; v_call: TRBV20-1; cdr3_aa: CSARTGRGNTIYF; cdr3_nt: TGCAGTGCTAGAACAGGACGGGGAAACACCATATATTTT
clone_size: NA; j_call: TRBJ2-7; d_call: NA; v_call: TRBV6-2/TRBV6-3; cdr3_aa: CASSYSSRASYEQYF; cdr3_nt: TGTGCCAGCAGTTACTCGAGCAGGGCCTCCTACGAGCAGTACTTC
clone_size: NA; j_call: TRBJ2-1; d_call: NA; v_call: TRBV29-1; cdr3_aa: CSVDTASSGEQFF; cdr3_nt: TGCAGCGTTGACACGGCTAGCAGTGGCGAGCAGTTCTTC
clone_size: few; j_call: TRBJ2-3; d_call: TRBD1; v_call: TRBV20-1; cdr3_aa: CSATYRGLADTQYF; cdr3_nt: TGCAGTGCAACATACAGGGGGCTGGCAGATACGCAGTATTTT
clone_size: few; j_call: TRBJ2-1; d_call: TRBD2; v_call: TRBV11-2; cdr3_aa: CASSLFSGSSYNEQFF; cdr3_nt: TGTGCCAGCAGCTTATTTAGCGGGAGTTCCTACAATGAGCAGTTCTTC
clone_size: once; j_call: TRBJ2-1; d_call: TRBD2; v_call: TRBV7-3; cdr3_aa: CASSLGIAGDEQFF; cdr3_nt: TGTGCCAGCAGCTTAGGGATAGCGGGTGATGAGCAGTTCTTC
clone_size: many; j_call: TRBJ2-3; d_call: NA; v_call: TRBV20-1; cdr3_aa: CSARDMSLDTQYF; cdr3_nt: TGCAGTGCTAGAGATATGAGTTTAGATACGCAGTATTTT
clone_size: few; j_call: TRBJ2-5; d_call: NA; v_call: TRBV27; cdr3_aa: CASKSATVQETQYF; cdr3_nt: TGTGCCAGCAAGAGCGCGACGGTCCAAGAGACCCAGTACTTC
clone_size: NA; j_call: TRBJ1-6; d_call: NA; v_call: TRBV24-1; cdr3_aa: CATFEAPDSPLHF; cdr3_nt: TGTGCCACCTTCGAGGCGCCGGATTCACCCCTCCACTTT
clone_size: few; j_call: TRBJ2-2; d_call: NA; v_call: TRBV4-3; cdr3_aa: CASSQGAGITGELFF; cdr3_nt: TGCGCCAGCAGCCAAGGGGCAGGGATAACCGGGGAGCTGTTTTTT
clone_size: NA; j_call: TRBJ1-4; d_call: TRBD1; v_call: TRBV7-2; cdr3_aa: CASSLGGQGGKLFF; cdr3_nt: TGTGCCAGCAGCTTAGGGGGACAGGGCGGAAAACTGTTTTTT
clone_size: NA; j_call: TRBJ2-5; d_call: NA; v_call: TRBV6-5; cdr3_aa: CASSYSGGTQETQYF; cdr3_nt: TGTGCCAGCAGTTACAGTGGTGGGACGCAAGAGACCCAGTACTTC
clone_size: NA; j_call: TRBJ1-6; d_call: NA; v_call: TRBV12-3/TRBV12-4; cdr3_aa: CASSTVPGPPLHF; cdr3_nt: TGTGCCAGCAGTACTGTCCCGGGTCCACCCCTCCACTTT
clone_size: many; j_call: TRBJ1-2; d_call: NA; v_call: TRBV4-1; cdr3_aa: CASSQATRPVAYGYTF; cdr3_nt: TGCGCCAGCAGCCAAGCTACGCGGCCGGTAGCCTATGGCTACACCTTC
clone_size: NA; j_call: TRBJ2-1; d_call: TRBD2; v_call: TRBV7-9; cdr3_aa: CASSTSGRAFEQFF; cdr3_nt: TGTGCCAGCAGTACTAGCGGGAGGGCCTTTGAGCAGTTCTTC
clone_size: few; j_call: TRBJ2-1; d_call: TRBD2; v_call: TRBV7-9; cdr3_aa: CASSLATSGSDEQFF; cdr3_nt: TGTGCCAGCAGCTTAGCCACTAGCGGGAGCGATGAGCAGTTCTTC
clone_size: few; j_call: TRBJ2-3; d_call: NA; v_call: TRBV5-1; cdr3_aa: CASSLGDSPGGTDTQYF; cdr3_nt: TGCGCCAGCAGCTTGGGCGACTCGCCTGGGGGCACAGATACGCAGTATTTT
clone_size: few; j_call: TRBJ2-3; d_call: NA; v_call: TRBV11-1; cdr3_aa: CASSSHRYLQPEPQYF; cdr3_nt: TGTGCCAGCAGCTCCCATCGGTACCTTCAACCCGAGCCGCAGTATTTT
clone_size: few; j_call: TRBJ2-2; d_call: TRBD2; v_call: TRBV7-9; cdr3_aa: CASSLTSGKLNTGELFF; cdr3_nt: TGTGCCAGCAGCTTGACTAGCGGGAAACTAAACACCGGGGAGCTGTTTTTT
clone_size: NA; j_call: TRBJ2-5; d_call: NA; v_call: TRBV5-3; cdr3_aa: CAMSLELAGETQYF; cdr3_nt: TGTGCCATGAGCTTGGAACTAGCTGGGGAGACCCAGTACTTC
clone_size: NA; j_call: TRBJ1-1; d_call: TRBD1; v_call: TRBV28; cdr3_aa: CASSLDRAPNTEAFF; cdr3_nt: TGTGCCAGCAGTTTGGACAGGGCTCCTAACACTGAAGCTTTCTTT
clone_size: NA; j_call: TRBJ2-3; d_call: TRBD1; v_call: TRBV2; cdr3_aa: CASNPPFRDRTATDTQYF; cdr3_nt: TGTGCCAGCAATCCGCCCTTCCGGGACAGGACGGCCACAGATACGCAGTATTTT
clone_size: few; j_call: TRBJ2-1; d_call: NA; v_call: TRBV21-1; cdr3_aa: CASSKGLAGAYNEQFF; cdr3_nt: TGTGCCAGCAGCAAAGGATTAGCGGGGGCATACAATGAGCAGTTCTTC
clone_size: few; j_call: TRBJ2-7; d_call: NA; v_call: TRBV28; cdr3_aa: CASSLSPSVQRFYEQYF; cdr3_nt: TGTGCCAGCAGTTTATCCCCCTCGGTCCAAAGGTTCTACGAGCAGTACTTC